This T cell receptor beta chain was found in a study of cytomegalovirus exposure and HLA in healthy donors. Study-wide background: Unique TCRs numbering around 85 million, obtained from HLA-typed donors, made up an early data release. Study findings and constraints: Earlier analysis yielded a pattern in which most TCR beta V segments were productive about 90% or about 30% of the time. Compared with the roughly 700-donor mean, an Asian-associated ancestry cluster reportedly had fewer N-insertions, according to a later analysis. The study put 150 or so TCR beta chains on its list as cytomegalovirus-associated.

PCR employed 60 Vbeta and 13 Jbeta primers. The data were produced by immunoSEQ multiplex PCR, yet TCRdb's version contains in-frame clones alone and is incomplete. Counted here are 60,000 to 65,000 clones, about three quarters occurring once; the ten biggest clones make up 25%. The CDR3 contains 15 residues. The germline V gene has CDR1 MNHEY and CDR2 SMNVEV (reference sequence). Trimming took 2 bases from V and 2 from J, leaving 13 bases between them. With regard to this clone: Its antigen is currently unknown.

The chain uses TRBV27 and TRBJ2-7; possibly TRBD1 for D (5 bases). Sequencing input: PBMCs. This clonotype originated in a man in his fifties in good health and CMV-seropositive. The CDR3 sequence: CASSLGAGPPYEQYF. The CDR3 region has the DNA TGTGCCAGCAGTTTAGGGGCAGGGCCTCCCTACGAGCAGTACTTC.